The 32 T cell receptor beta chains below were found in one sample sequenced in a study of blood T cell repertoires in COVID-19. Repertoires were generated with immunoSEQ multiplex PCR, while TCRdb's copy carries only in-frame clones and drops some. The table has 250,000 or so clones, about nine tenths seen once. The sample comprised peripheral blood. Receptors originate from a woman younger than 45 with COVID-19, enrolled during active disease.

This chain uses TRBV2 with TRBJ1-1, with D unclear. The CDR3 consists of 13 residues. From germline, CDR1 is SNHLY and CDR2 FYNNEI. Trimming removed 0 bases from V and 7 bases from J, with 9 bases in between. CDR3 DNA sequence: TGTGCCAGCAGTGAAGCGCTTTACTTTGAAGCTTTCTTT. It is translated as CASSEALYFEAFF. Full variable domain (missing parts from reference TRBV2 and TRBJ1-1): EPEVTQTPSHQVTQMGQEVILRCVPISNHLYFYWYRQILGQKVEFLVSFYNNEISEKSEIFDDQFSVERPDGSNFTLKIRSTKLEDSAMYFCASSEALYFEAFFGQGTRLTVV.

This clone was recorded a few times. Different DNA sequences within this sample yield the same CDR3. The chain is built from TRBV10-1 and TRBJ1-3; D is uncertain. This CDR3 region has 14 residues. Germline CDR1 reads WNHNN; CDR2 reads SYGVQD (reference sequence). Trimming removed 2 bases from V and 0 bases from J, with 5 bases in between. Here the CDR3 DNA reads TGCGCCAGCAGTGAGCTACTCTCTGGAAACACCATATATTTT. It yields the protein CASSELLSGNTIYF.

This clone occurred a few times. This rearrangement joins TRBV6-5 to TRBJ2-5, with 7 bases matching TRBD2. Germline trimming cut 4 bases from V and 6 bases from J; bases unmatched to any gene: 11. The length of the CDR3 is 15 residues. The germline CDR1 and CDR2 sequences are MNHEY and SVGAGI. CDR3 sequence reads: CASSFSYRDYQTQYF. The DNA for the CDR3 is TGTGCCAGCAGTTTTTCTTACCGGGACTATCAGACCCAGTACTTC.

The rearrangement links TRBV7-6 to TRBJ1-2, with 7 bases that match TRBD1. Germline-derived CDR1 and CDR2 are SGHVS and FNYEAQ. This CDR3 has 12 amino acids. V shed 6 bases and J 8 bases; nucleotides not matched to a gene: 6. CDR3 nucleotide sequence: TGTGCCAGCAGGCCCCTAGGGGGCGGCTACACCTTC. This gives the protein CASRPLGGGYTF.

The chain has TRBV19 and TRBJ1-1; unclear D gene. V was pared by 4 bases and J by 1 base, with 10 bases between. Germline V CDR1 and CDR2: LNHDA, SQIVND (reference sequence). This CDR3 contains 14 residues. For the CDR3, the DNA is TGTGCCAGTAGTAGGCCCGGGAAGAACACTGAAGCTTTCTTT. Translation: CASSRPGKNTEAFF.

CDR3 region: CASSQESLAGYEQYV. The CDR3 DNA sequence: TGTGCCAGCAGCCAAGAAAGTCTAGCGGGATACGAGCAGTACGTC. The V and J genes are TRBV3-1 (or the pseudogene TRBV3-2) and TRBJ2-7; 9 bases fit TRBD2. Germline assignment: CDR1 LGHDT and CDR2 YNNKEL (reference sequence). Trimming removed 0 bases from V and 4 bases from J; junction bases left unmatched: 4. The CDR3 has 15 amino acids.

In its sample, this clone was seen once. The chain joins TRBV30 to TRBJ2-3; D possibly corresponds to TRBD2 (6 bases). Germline V gene data show CDR1 as GTSNPN and CDR2 as SVGIG (reference sequence). The CDR3 runs 13 residues. V was cut by 4 bases and J by 4 bases, with 12 bases left in between. The CDR3 DNA sequence: TGTGCCTGGACTCGGGAGAGGGCAGATACGCAGTATTTT. Translating gives CAWTRERADTQYF.

This chain uses TRBV19 with TRBJ2-3; D not certain. V gave up 5 bases and J gave up 5 bases, with 5 bases separating them. CDR3 length equals 11 residues. The germline V gene has CDR1 LNHDA and CDR2 SQIVND (reference sequence). The CDR3 DNA is TGTGCCAGTAGTCTAAGAGATACGCAGTATTTT. Translation gives CASSLRDTQYF. The complete variable domain, with remaining parts taken from reference TRBV19 and TRBJ2-3, reads DGGITQSPKYLFRKEGQNVTLSCEQNLNHDAMYWYRQDPGQGLRLIYYSQIVNDFQKGDIAEGYSVSREKKESFPLTVTSAQKNPTAFYLCASSLRDTQYFGPGTRLTVL.

CDR3: CASRQGGATYNSPLHF. CDR3 DNA: TGTGCCAGCAGGCAAGGTGGGGCCACCTATAATTCACCCCTCCACTTT. The chain has TRBV28 and TRBJ1-6; D may be TRBD1 (5 bases). This CDR3 contains 16 residues. Between the trimmed V and J ends, which lost 6 bases and 2 bases, there was a span of 14 bases. Germline CDR1 reads MDHEN; CDR2 reads SYDVKM.

The genes are TRBV13 and TRBJ1-2; D possibly corresponds to TRBD1 (5 bases). Trimming shortened V by 1 base and J by 4 bases, and 10 bases separated the two germline ends. The CDR3 extends over 14 amino acids. Germline V gives CDR1 PRHDT, CDR2 FYEKMQ (reference sequence). The CDR3 DNA sequence: TGTGCCAGCAGCTTAGATCAGGGCGGCTATGGCTACACCTTC. Translation: CASSLDQGGYGYTF.

This clone was counted between two and nine times. V is TRBV6-2 or TRBV6-3 and J is TRBJ2-7; tentative D call: TRBD1 (5 bases). The CDR3 loop spans 14 amino acids. Trimming left V 2 bases short and J 1 base short, with 9 bases between. CDR1 and CDR2 from the germline V gene are MNHEY and SVGEGT. The CDR3: CASSYGQGSYEQYV. Written as DNA, the CDR3 is TGTGCCAGCAGTTACGGGCAGGGATCCTACGAGCAGTACGTC.

The genes are TRBV19 and TRBJ1-6, with D tentatively TRBD1 (6 bases). The CDR3 sequence is 15 residues long. The germline V gene has CDR1 LNHDA and CDR2 SQIVND (reference sequence). The V and J ends lost 4 bases and 9 bases respectively, with 16 bases between them. CDR3 nucleotide sequence: TGTGCCAGTAGTAAAGGGGGACCGGGGGGTTCACCCCTCCACTTT. Amino acids: CASSKGGPGGSPLHF.

V is TRBV18 and J is TRBJ2-1, with D unclear. From germline, CDR1 is KGHSH and CDR2 LQKENI. Trimming pared 4 bases from V and 7 bases from J, leaving 14 bases between. The CDR3 runs to 14 residues. CDR3: CASSRNSLINEQFF. The CDR3 DNA sequence: TGTGCCAGCTCACGAAACAGCCTAATTAATGAGCAGTTCTTC. The complete variable domain, with remaining parts taken from reference TRBV18 and TRBJ2-1, reads NAGVMQNPRHLVRRRGQEARLRCSPMKGHSHVYWYRQLPEEGLKFMVYLQKENIIDESGMPKERFSAEFPKEGPSILRIQQVVRGDSAAYFCASSRNSLINEQFFGPGTRLTVL.

The genes are TRBV6-5 and TRBJ1-2, with D uncertain. Germline CDR1 reads MNHEY; CDR2 reads SVGAGI. The CDR3 runs 14 residues. V was shortened by 6 bases and J by 4 bases, with 15 bases between the two germline ends. The CDR3: CASSSDSNSYGYTF. In DNA, the CDR3 is TGTGCCAGCAGCAGCGATTCGAATTCCTATGGCTACACCTTC.

The V and J genes are TRBV7-6 and TRBJ2-7, with a weak D call TRBD1 (5 bases). The V gene's germline CDR1 is SGHVS and CDR2 FNYEAQ. This CDR3 contains 19 residues. The V end lost 1 base, the J end lost 3 bases, and 25 bases lay between the germline ends. CDR3 in amino acids: CASSLVSFGRTVTGYEQYF. In DNA, the CDR3 is TGTGCCAGCAGCTTAGTATCTTTTGGACGCACCGTTACAGGCTACGAGCAGTACTTC.

The CDR3 region is CASSVNSNQPQHF. The DNA for the CDR3 is TGTGCCAGCAGCGTAAATAGCAATCAGCCCCAGCATTTT. The gene calls are TRBV28 and TRBJ1-5; the D is unclear. The CDR3 spans 13 residues. Deletions cut 6 bases from V and 0 bases from J, with 6 bases between. Per germline, CDR1 MDHEN and CDR2 SYDVKM.

In this sample, this clone turned up once. Here the CDR3 reads CASSFQGADGYTF. CDR3 sequence (DNA): TGTGCCAGCAGCTTTCAAGGGGCAGATGGCTACACCTTC. V and J are TRBV7-2 and TRBJ1-2; D is perhaps TRBD1 (5 bases). Trimming took off 3 bases at V and 6 bases at J, with 11 bases between the two ends. This CDR3 has 13 amino acids. In germline, CDR1 is SGHTA, CDR2 FQGNSA.

Points on this clone: The sample carries other DNA sequences with the same CDR3. The chain employs TRBV4-1 and TRBJ2-3; 9 bases line up with TRBD2. CDR1 MGHRA and CDR2 YSYEKL come from the germline V gene. The CDR3 totals 15 residues. Losses at the gene ends were 0 bases for V and 6 bases for J; bases not matched to a gene: 4. CDR3 DNA sequence: TGCGCCAGCAGCCAAGAGCGGGGGGGCCCCGATACGCAGTATTTT. Protein product: CASSQERGGPDTQYF.

The chain combines TRBV2 with TRBJ2-7; no firm D call. V gave up 6 bases and J gave up 3 bases, with 3 bases separating them. The germline V gene has CDR1 SNHLY and CDR2 FYNNEI. CDR3 length: 10 residues. CDR3: CASSNYEQYF. The CDR3 bases are TGTGCCAGCAGCAACTACGAGCAGTACTTC.

The J gene is TRBJ2-2, the V gene TRBV28; 9 bases match TRBD1. From germline, CDR1 is MDHEN and CDR2 SYDVKM. The CDR3 contains 15 residues. Unmatched junction bases numbered 4, after V lost 3 bases and J lost 5 bases. CDR3 nucleotides: TGTGCCAGCAGTTTTCCCGGGACAGGGACCGGGGAGCTGTTTTTT. Translation gives CASSFPGTGTGELFF.

This chain links TRBV13 with TRBJ2-7; TRBD1 agrees at 12 bases. Germline assignment: CDR1 PRHDT and CDR2 FYEKMQ (reference sequence). The CDR3 spans 16 residues. After removal of 7 bases from V and 6 bases from J, the junction contained 13 bases not matched to a gene. The CDR3 spells CASKRAPGQGAGEQYF. CDR3 nucleotide sequence: TGTGCCAGCAAACGCGCCCCGGGACAGGGGGCAGGCGAGCAGTACTTC.

About this clone: Other DNA variants within this sample encode the same CDR3. The chain carries TRBV6-5 and TRBJ2-7; 11 bases align to TRBD2. The V and J ends lost 4 bases and 3 bases, in that order; junction bases with no gene match: 2. The germline gives CDR1 MNHEY, CDR2 SVGAGI. This CDR3 spans 14 amino acids. For the CDR3, the DNA is TGTGCCAGCAGTTCAGGACTAGCGGGCTACGAGCAGTACTTC. This encodes CASSSGLAGYEQYF.

This clone has just one count. This chain joins TRBV12-2 and TRBJ2-3; the D call in the table, TRBD2, was not verified against the DNA. TRBV12-2 is a pseudogene. The CDR3 totals 16 residues. CDR3 bases: TGTGCAAGTCGCTTAGTAACAGCGGGAGGGCCCGATACGCAGTATTTT. This codes for CASRLVTAGGPDTQYF.

The rearrangement joins TRBV28 to TRBJ2-7, with a tentative D call TRBD1 (5 bases). Germline lookup yields CDR1 MDHEN and CDR2 SYDVKM. CDR3 length equals 15 residues. V gave up 5 bases and J gave up 3 bases, with 17 bases separating them. The CDR3 protein is CASSLPRATFYEQYF. CDR3 coding DNA: TGTGCCAGCAGTCTCCCCAGGGCTACATTCTACGAGCAGTACTTC.

The chain has TRBV5-4 and TRBJ1-5; D call uncertain. V was clipped by 0 bases and J by 5 bases, with 6 bases between them. Per germline, CDR1 SGHNT and CDR2 YYREEE (reference sequence). The CDR3 is 13 amino acids. The CDR3: CASSLELDQPQHF. The CDR3 region has the DNA TGTGCCAGCAGCTTGGAGTTAGATCAGCCCCAGCATTTT. The variable domain in full, completed from reference TRBV5-4 and TRBJ1-5, reads ETGVTQSPTHLIKTRGQQVTLRCSSQSGHNTVSWYQQALGQGPQFIFQYYREEENGRGNFPPRFSGLQFPNYSSELNVNALELDDSALYLCASSLELDQPQHFGDGTRLSIL.

The V gene is TRBV2, the J gene TRBJ1-6, with 7 bases matching TRBD1. V shed 6 bases and J 6 bases; nucleotides not matched to a gene: 5. This CDR3 region has 14 residues. CDR1 is SNHLY, CDR2 FYNNEI, per germline. The CDR3 DNA reads as TGTGCCAGCAGACAGGGGCCTCCTAATTCACCCCTCCACTTT. Encoded protein: CASRQGPPNSPLHF.

This chain connects TRBV6-5 to TRBJ2-2, with 11 bases fitting TRBD2. Germline values: CDR1 MNHEY, CDR2 SVGAGI. CDR3 length: 15 amino acids. V gave up 8 bases and J gave up 2 bases; unmatched junction bases: 4. The CDR3 DNA reads as TGTGCCAGCCGAGGACTAGCGGGTAACACCGGGGAGCTGTTTTTT. This translates into CASRGLAGNTGELFF.

This clone appeared once. The gene calls are TRBV11-2 and TRBJ1-2; TRBD1 is a possible D gene (5 bases). V lost 6 bases and J lost 2, with 13 bases in between. The V gene's germline CDR1 is SGHAT and CDR2 FQNNGV. CDR3 size: 14 residues. CDR3 sequence reads: CASSPGLLNYGYTF. DNA of the CDR3: TGTGCCAGCAGTCCGGGACTGCTGAACTATGGCTACACCTTC.

The sample holds many counts of this clone. The chain carries TRBV6-2 or TRBV6-3 and TRBJ1-5; a weak D match, TRBD1 (5 bases). The CDR3 is 15 amino acids. V dropped 2 bases and J dropped 7 bases, with 15 bases sitting between them. CDR1 is MNHEY, CDR2 SVGEGT, per germline. The CDR3 DNA reads as TGTGCCAGCAGTTACGTCGGGGGTTCAGGACAGCCCCAGCATTTT. Translating it yields CASSYVGGSGQPQHF.

This clone appeared once. V usage is TRBV19 and J usage is TRBJ2-4; D is unresolved. The CDR3 consists of 13 residues. Trimming took off 4 bases at V and 3 bases at J, with 7 bases between the two ends. The germline V gene encodes CDR1 LNHDA and CDR2 SQIVND (reference sequence). CDR3: CASSTQVKNIQYF. The CDR3 bases are TGTGCCAGTAGTACCCAGGTCAAAAACATTCAGTACTTC. The full variable domain, its missing parts supplied by reference TRBV19 and TRBJ2-4, is DGGITQSPKYLFRKEGQNVTLSCEQNLNHDAMYWYRQDPGQGLRLIYYSQIVNDFQKGDIAEGYSVSREKKESFPLTVTSAQKNPTAFYLCASSTQVKNIQYFGAGTRLSVL.

The CDR3 here is CASNLGTSGHNEQFF. CDR3 DNA: TGTGCCAGCAACCTCGGGACTAGCGGACACAATGAGCAGTTCTTC. This rearrangement joins TRBV9 to TRBJ2-1, with 11 positions matching TRBD2. The V gene's germline CDR1 is SGDLS and CDR2 YYNGEE. The CDR3 totals 15 residues. V was pared by 6 bases and J by 5 bases, with 7 bases of the junction left unmatched.

The rearrangement uses TRBV28 and TRBJ1-1; no clear D gene. Germline assignment: CDR1 MDHEN and CDR2 SYDVKM. With 2 bases removed from V and 2 bases from J, the gap between germline ends came to 6 bases. This CDR3 has 13 residues. The CDR3 region is CASSLGVNTEAFF. The CDR3 bases are TGTGCCAGCAGTTTAGGAGTCAACACTGAAGCTTTCTTT.